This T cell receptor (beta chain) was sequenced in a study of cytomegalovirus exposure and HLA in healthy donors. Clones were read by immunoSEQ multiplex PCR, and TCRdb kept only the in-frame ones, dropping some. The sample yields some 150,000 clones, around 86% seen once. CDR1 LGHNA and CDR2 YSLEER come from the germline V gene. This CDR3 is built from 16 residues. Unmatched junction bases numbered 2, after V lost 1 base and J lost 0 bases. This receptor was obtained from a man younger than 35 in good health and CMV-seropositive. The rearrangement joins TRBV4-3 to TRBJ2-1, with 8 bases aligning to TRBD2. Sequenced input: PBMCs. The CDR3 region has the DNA TGCGCCAGCAGCCAAGGGCGGGGGGTCTCCTACAATGAGCAGTTCTTC. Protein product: CASSQGRGVSYNEQFF.